This T cell receptor beta chain comes out of a study of blood T cell repertoires in COVID-19. The overall study: Researchers got acute and convalescent COVID-19 samples from the United States, Italy and Spain. PBMCs, B-cell-depleted T cells, or T cells provided the cDNA or gDNA that made up the material.

Original processing notes: Reference gene primer amplification gave estimated nucleated cell counts. Repertoires were generated with immunoSEQ multiplex PCR, while TCRdb's copy carries only in-frame clones and drops some. Clone size and V and J calls were adopted from that table, with D and trimming inferred from the DNA. The table records fewer than 300,000 clones, more than 75% of them present only once. The CDR3 consists of 15 residues. The J segment lost 5 bases and the V segment lost 0 bases, leaving 4 bases of the junction unmatched. The germline gives CDR1 GTSNPN, CDR2 SVGIG (reference sequence). This clone occurred once.

Sequencing was done on a sample of peripheral blood. This chain uses TRBV30 with TRBJ2-2, with 9 bases lining up with TRBD2. The receptor's source is a woman aged 40 to 55 who had recovered from COVID-19. The DNA of the CDR3 is TGTGCCTGGAGTGTTGGCGGGAGGGTTACCGGGGAGCTGTTTTTT. This translates into CAWSVGGRVTGELFF.